A single sample is the source of the 27 T cell receptor beta chains below, sequenced in a study of shared clonotypes between healthy human individuals. Naive CD8 cells lacked CD45RO and underwent positive selection for CCR7, leaving out terminally differentiated effector memory CD45RA+ cells. Profiled with immunoSEQ multiplex PCR; TCRdb holds only in-frame clones, not every one. The sample has around 2,100,000 clones, about 95% seen once; the top ten hold 0.95% to 1.5%. Source material: naive CD8+ T cells sorted from blood. Receptors originate from a young man in good health.

V is TRBV9 and J is TRBJ1-6; 8 bases agree with TRBD1. Per germline, CDR1 SGDLS and CDR2 YYNGEE. This CDR3 spans 16 amino acids. V gave up 0 bases and J gave up 7 bases; unmatched junction bases: 6. CDR3 DNA sequence: TGTGCCAGCAGCGTAGGAGGGGGACAGGCGAATTCACCCCTCCACTTT. Protein product: CASSVGGGQANSPLHF.

The V and J genes are TRBV7-9 and TRBJ2-7, with 8 bases matching TRBD1. Germline values: CDR1 SEHNR, CDR2 FQNEAQ (reference sequence). Trimming took 0 bases from V and 3 from J; bases not matched to a gene: 10. This CDR3 has 17 amino acids. CDR3 amino acids: CASSLALIGTGVYEQYF. CDR3 sequence (DNA): TGTGCCAGCAGCTTAGCGCTGATCGGGACAGGCGTCTACGAGCAGTACTTC.

The rearrangement links TRBV27 to TRBJ2-4, with a possible D match to TRBD2 (5 bases). This CDR3 contains 16 residues. V was cut by 5 bases and J by 0 bases, with 14 bases left in between. CDR1 MNHEY and CDR2 SMNVEV come from the germline V gene (reference sequence). The CDR3 bases are TGTGCCAGCAGTCCACCTAGAGGGCTAGCCAAAAACATTCAGTACTTC. It is translated as CASSPPRGLAKNIQYF.

The gene calls are TRBV18 and TRBJ2-7; TRBD2 aligns across 7 bases. The junction had 5 bases not matched to a gene; V was cut back by 2 bases and J by 4 bases. Germline V gene lookup returns CDR1 KGHSH and CDR2 LQKENI. The CDR3 contains 14 residues. The CDR3 loop is CASSPSAGEYEQYF. CDR3 nucleotides: TGTGCCAGCTCACCATCGGCGGGAGAGTACGAGCAGTACTTC.

The V and J genes are TRBV5-6 and TRBJ1-4; maybe TRBD1 (5 bases). Looked up from germline, CDR1 is SGHDT and CDR2 is YYEEEE. V lost 3 bases to trimming and J lost 7 bases, with 10 bases between them. CDR3 length: 13 residues. CDR3 sequence: CASSSGTGEKLFF. CDR3 nucleotides: TGTGCCAGCAGCTCCGGGACGGGTGAAAAACTGTTTTTT.

The chain couples TRBV9 to TRBJ2-1; D remains ambiguous. Germline V gives CDR1 SGDLS, CDR2 YYNGEE. This CDR3 is 13 amino acids long. V was clipped by 3 bases and J by 7 bases, with 11 bases between them. CDR3 loop: CASSDFQRNEQFF. The CDR3 coding sequence is TGTGCCAGCAGCGACTTCCAGAGGAATGAGCAGTTCTTC.

The chain joins TRBV7-9 to TRBJ1-2; perhaps TRBD1 as D (5 bases). Per germline, CDR1 SEHNR and CDR2 FQNEAQ (reference sequence). The V and J ends lost 8 bases and 7 bases respectively, with 23 bases between them. The CDR3 loop spans 15 amino acids. In DNA, the CDR3 is TGTGCCAGCGACACAAGGGGTGGATTTTCAGGTGGCTACACCTTC. Amino acid sequence: CASDTRGGFSGGYTF.

The V call is TRBV7-8, the J call TRBJ2-3; D assignment may be TRBD1 or TRBD2 (5 bases each). The CDR3 loop spans 13 amino acids. Trimming cost V 5 bases and J 4 bases, with 10 bases left between them. Germline CDR1 reads SGHVS; CDR2 reads FQNEAQ. CDR3 residues: CASSPGGPDTQYF. The CDR3 DNA follows: TGTGCCAGCAGCCCTGGGGGACCAGATACGCAGTATTTT. The full variable domain, completed using reference TRBV7-8 and TRBJ2-3, is GAGVSQSPRYKVAKRGQDVALRCDPISGHVSLFWYQQALGQGPEFLTYFQNEAQLDKSGLPSDRFFAERPEGSVSTLKIQRTQQEDSAVYLCASSPGGPDTQYFGPGTRLTVL.

The chain couples TRBV2 to TRBJ2-5, with D possibly matching TRBD2 (6 bases). The CDR3 runs 16 residues. The germline V and J ends were trimmed by 2 bases and 2 bases, with 15 bases remaining between them. CDR1 is SNHLY and CDR2 is FYNNEI in the germline V gene. CDR3: CASSELGGPLQETQYF. Here the CDR3 DNA reads TGTGCCAGCAGTGAACTGGGAGGACCGTTACAAGAGACCCAGTACTTC.

The chain carries TRBV21-1 and TRBJ2-1; TRBD2, the table's D call, was not compared with the DNA. TRBV21-1 is reported as a pseudogene. The CDR3 runs to 16 residues. The CDR3 spells CASTRKAGVSYNEQFF. The DNA for the CDR3 is TGTGCCAGCACCCGAAAGGCGGGAGTTTCATACAATGAGCAGTTCTTC.

The chain combines TRBV5-1 with TRBJ2-1; 9 nucleotides align to TRBD2. CDR3 size: 16 residues. Germline lookup yields CDR1 SGHRS and CDR2 YFSETQ. The ends lost 0 bases at V and 4 bases at J; junction bases unmatched: 5. Here the CDR3 DNA reads TGCGCCAGCAGCTTGGCGTCTAGCGGGGTATACAATGAGCAGTTCTTC. Translating it yields CASSLASSGVYNEQFF. The whole variable domain, remainder taken from reference TRBV5-1 and TRBJ2-1, is KAGVTQTPRYLIKTRGQQVTLSCSPISGHRSVSWYQQTPGQGLQFLFEYFSETQRNKGNFPGRFSGRQFSNSRSEMNVSTLELGDSALYLCASSLASSGVYNEQFFGPGTRLTVL.

This clone was observed once. This specimen includes other DNA sequences encoding the same CDR3. The chain combines TRBV7-9 with TRBJ2-2, with D unclear. CDR1 SEHNR and CDR2 FQNEAQ come from the germline V gene (reference sequence). With 4 bases removed from V and 5 bases from J, the gap between germline ends came to 8 bases. There are 13 residues in the CDR3. The DNA of the CDR3 is TGTGCCAGCAGCTCCCCCAATACCGGGGAGCTGTTTTTT. Encoded protein: CASSSPNTGELFF.

The chain carries TRBV6-5 and TRBJ1-2, with 8 bases matching TRBD1. The germline CDR1 and CDR2 sequences are MNHEY and SVGAGI. The CDR3 sequence is 16 residues long. Germline trimming cut 0 bases from V and 5 bases from J; bases unmatched to any gene: 8. CDR3 DNA: TGTGCCAGCAGTTACTCGGCTGGGGACAGGACTTATGGCTACACCTTC. It specifies CASSYSAGDRTYGYTF.

The chain carries TRBV9 and TRBJ2-2, with a tentative D call TRBD1 (7 bases). Per germline, CDR1 SGDLS and CDR2 YYNGEE. The CDR3 loop spans 17 amino acids. V gave up 3 bases and J gave up 2 bases, with 17 bases separating them. DNA for the CDR3: TGTGCCAGCAGCGGCCCACAGGGGACTCTCAACACCGGGGAGCTGTTTTTT. It is translated as CASSGPQGTLNTGELFF.

The chain employs TRBV13 and TRBJ1-1; D unresolved. The ends were cut back, 5 bases at V and 9 bases at J, with 10 bases in the middle. The length of the CDR3 is 11 residues. Germline CDR1 and CDR2: PRHDT and FYEKMQ (reference sequence). The CDR3 loop reads CASSLGDKAFF. CDR3 DNA: TGTGCCAGCAGCCTGGGTGATAAAGCTTTCTTT.

This chain links TRBV19 with TRBJ2-7; TRBD1 or TRBD2 may be the D gene (5 bases each). The CDR3 is made up of 13 amino acids. V shed 5 bases and J shed 4 bases, with 12 bases lying between them. Per the germline V gene, CDR1 is LNHDA and CDR2 is SQIVND (reference sequence). CDR3 sequence: CASSQFGGYEQYF. In DNA form, the CDR3 reads TGTGCCAGTAGTCAGTTTGGGGGATACGAGCAGTACTTC.

V is TRBV6-1 and J is TRBJ2-1; no reliable D call. The germline CDR1 and CDR2 sequences are MNHNS and SASEGT. This CDR3 is 16 amino acids long. Between the trimmed V and J ends, which lost 3 bases and 0 bases, there was a span of 12 bases. The CDR3 bases are TGTGCCAGCAGTGATCTAGTATTCGGCTCCTACAATGAGCAGTTCTTC. This translates into CASSDLVFGSYNEQFF.

This clone was counted once. The chain combines TRBV7-8 with TRBJ2-5, with D perhaps being TRBD1 or TRBD2 (5 bases each). Trimming took 3 bases from V and 4 from J, leaving 9 bases between them. The germline V gene has CDR1 SGHVS and CDR2 FQNEAQ. This CDR3 comprises 13 residues. The CDR3 loop reads CASSLGRGETQYF. For the CDR3, the DNA is TGTGCCAGCAGCTTGGGACGGGGAGAGACCCAGTACTTC.

The chain combines TRBV28 with TRBJ2-5, with D uncertain. The germline V gene encodes CDR1 MDHEN and CDR2 SYDVKM. V lost 3 bases and J lost 5, with 10 bases in between. The CDR3 has 13 residues. CDR3 in amino acids: CASSLFYEETQYF. In DNA, the CDR3 is TGTGCCAGCAGTTTGTTCTACGAGGAGACCCAGTACTTC.

The chain joins TRBV9 to TRBJ1-1; a possible D gene is TRBD1 (5 bases). The germline CDR1 and CDR2 sequences are SGDLS and YYNGEE. Trimming took 0 bases from V and 0 from J, leaving 9 bases between them. CDR3 size: 15 residues. CDR3 sequence (DNA): TGTGCCAGCAGCGTAGAGGGGCTCATGAACACTGAAGCTTTCTTT. Amino acid sequence: CASSVEGLMNTEAFF.

V is TRBV5-4 and J is TRBJ2-3; D unclear. The CDR3 contains 14 residues. The V end lost 0 bases, the J end lost 3 bases, and 8 bases lay between the germline ends. Germline-derived CDR1 and CDR2 are SGHNT and YYREEE (reference sequence). CDR3 amino acids: CASSLGIQTDTQYF. The DNA of the CDR3 is TGTGCCAGCAGCTTGGGTATCCAAACAGATACGCAGTATTTT.

This sequence joins TRBV6-5 and TRBJ2-3; TRBD2 matches 9 bases. This CDR3 region has 16 residues. The ends lost 2 bases at V and 4 bases at J; junction bases unmatched: 7. Germline-derived CDR1 and CDR2 are MNHEY and SVGAGI. The CDR3 DNA reads TGTGCCAGCAGTTACAGGGCTAGCGGGATTTCAGATACGCAGTATTTT. As protein: CASSYRASGISDTQYF.

This clone appeared a single time. The rearrangement links TRBV4-1 to TRBJ2-1; TRBD2 aligns across 8 bases. V shed 0 bases and J 8 bases; nucleotides not matched to a gene: 15. Germline loops: CDR1 MGHRA, CDR2 YSYEKL. The CDR3 consists of 18 residues. CDR3 nucleotide sequence: TGCGCCAGCAGCCAAGATTCCCCCTTGGCGGGGGGAATAGATGAGCAGTTCTTC. It yields the protein CASSQDSPLAGGIDEQFF.

The V gene is TRBV10-2, the J gene TRBJ2-7, with a tentative D call TRBD2 (5 bases). From germline, CDR1 is WSHSY and CDR2 SAAADI. This CDR3 is built from 10 residues. Trimming left V 6 bases short and J 6 bases short, with 6 bases between. The CDR3 loop is CASRAGEQYF. CDR3 sequence (DNA): TGCGCCAGCAGGGCGGGCGAGCAGTACTTC.

The chain carries TRBV28 and TRBJ1-1; 7 bases fit TRBD1. The CDR3 runs 14 residues. Germline values: CDR1 MDHEN, CDR2 SYDVKM. V lost 9 bases, J lost 0 bases, and 7 bases stayed unmatched. CDR3 nucleotides: TGTGCCAGTAGGGACAGTTTCATGAACACTGAAGCTTTCTTT. This gives the protein CASRDSFMNTEAFF.

Comment on this clone: Other DNA sequences from this sample encode an identical CDR3 as well. This sequence joins TRBV5-6 and TRBJ2-3; D remains unclear. V dropped 2 bases and J dropped 6 bases, with 4 bases sitting between them. Germline V CDR1 and CDR2: SGHDT, YYEEEE. This CDR3 comprises 11 residues. Here the CDR3 DNA reads TGTGCCAGCAGCTTATCCGATACGCAGTATTTT. Its protein product is CASSLSDTQYF.

This chain uses TRBV7-9 with TRBJ1-1, with D uncertain. CDR1 is SEHNR and CDR2 is FQNEAQ in the germline V gene (reference sequence). Trimming left V 4 bases short and J 7 bases short, with 10 bases between. This CDR3 contains 12 residues. The CDR3 sequence: CASSSGAFEAFF. The CDR3 bases are TGTGCCAGCAGCTCGGGTGCTTTTGAAGCTTTCTTT.